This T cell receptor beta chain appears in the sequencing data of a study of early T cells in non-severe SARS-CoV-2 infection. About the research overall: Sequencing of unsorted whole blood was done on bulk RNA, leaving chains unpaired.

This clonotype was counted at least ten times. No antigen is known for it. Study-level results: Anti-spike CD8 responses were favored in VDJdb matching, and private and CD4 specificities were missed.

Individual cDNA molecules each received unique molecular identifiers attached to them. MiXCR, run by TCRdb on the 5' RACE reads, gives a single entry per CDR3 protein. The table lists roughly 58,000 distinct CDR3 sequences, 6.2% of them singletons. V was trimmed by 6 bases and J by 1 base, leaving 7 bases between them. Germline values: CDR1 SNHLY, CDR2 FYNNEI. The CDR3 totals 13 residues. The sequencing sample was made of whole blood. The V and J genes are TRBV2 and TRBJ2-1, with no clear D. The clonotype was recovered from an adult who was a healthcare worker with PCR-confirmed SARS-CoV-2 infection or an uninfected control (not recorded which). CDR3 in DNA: TGTGCCAGCAGGGCTACTTCCTACAATGAGCAGTTCTTC. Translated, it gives CASRATSYNEQFF.